What follows are 5 T cell receptor beta chains derived from one specimen sequenced in a study of blood T cell repertoires in COVID-19. Assay: immunoSEQ multiplex PCR; the TCRdb copy retains only in-frame clones and omits some. The repertoire holds roughly 180,000 clones, with roughly 82% as singletons. The specimen was PBMCs or T cells enriched from blood (not recorded which). The receptors come from a man aged 35 to 55 who had recovered from COVID-19.

The chain joins TRBV24-1 to TRBJ2-3; 11 bases agree with TRBD2. V gave up 2 bases and J gave up 5 bases; unmatched junction bases: 8. This CDR3 comprises 17 residues. Germline V gene data show CDR1 as KGHDR and CDR2 as SFDVKD. The CDR3 region has the DNA TGTGCCACCAGTGATTCCGAACTAGCGGGAGCGGTAGATACGCAGTATTTT. This encodes CATSDSELAGAVDTQYF.

The chain joins TRBV7-3 to TRBJ1-6; no reliable D call. This CDR3 spans 13 amino acids. The V end was cut by 4 bases, the J end by 16 bases, with 17 bases between. Germline-derived CDR1 and CDR2 are SGHTA and FQGTGA. CDR3 loop: CASSSTPGDSLHF. CDR3 in DNA: TGTGCCAGCAGCTCCACTCCCGGGGATTCGCTCCACTTT.

The chain links TRBV7-9 to TRBJ1-2; D may be TRBD1 (5 bases). This CDR3 spans 13 amino acids. CDR1 is SEHNR and CDR2 is FQNEAQ in the germline V gene (reference sequence). V was trimmed by 5 bases and J by 3 bases, leaving 10 bases between them. CDR3 DNA: TGTGCCAGCAGCCCGGGGGATTACTATGGCTACACCTTC. Residues: CASSPGDYYGYTF.

The V gene is TRBV20-1, the J gene TRBJ1-5; the D gene is possibly TRBD1 (5 bases). There are 11 residues in the CDR3. Germline assignment: CDR1 DFQATT and CDR2 SNEGSKA (reference sequence). V gave up 3 bases and J gave up 6 bases, with 6 bases separating them. CDR3 in DNA: TGCAGTGCTAGTCAGGGTCAGCCCCAGCATTTT. This sequence encodes CSASQGQPQHF.

The chain employs TRBV19 and TRBJ2-5; 8 bases are shared with TRBD2. With V trimmed by 2 bases and J by 2 bases, 4 bases remained unmatched. This CDR3 has 15 amino acids. Germline CDR1 reads LNHDA; CDR2 reads SQIVND (reference sequence). CDR3 region: CASSIIAGKQETQYF. The CDR3 bases are TGTGCCAGTAGTATAATAGCGGGAAAGCAAGAGACCCAGTACTTC.